The 19 T cell receptor beta chains given below trace back to one sample, sequenced in a study of Ad26.COV2.S vaccination and SARS-CoV-2 variants. Sequencing used immunoSEQ multiplex PCR; TCRdb keeps in-frame clones, though not all of them. The table includes a few hundred thousand clones, approximately 87% detected once. Treatment of the sample: 19 received Ad26.COV2.S at low or high dose, single or two shots; roughly five received placebo; per-sample allocation not given. Vaccine and placebo recipients were sampled on day 63 after the first injection. The sample was peripheral blood, taken in a trial of Ad26.COV2.S vaccine versus placebo. The receptors here all came from a person between 18 and 65 years old who received the Ad26.COV2.S COVID-19 vaccine or a placebo.

For this clone: The same CDR3 can be traced to other DNA sequences in this sample. The chain carries TRBV3-1 (or the pseudogene TRBV3-2) and TRBJ2-7, with D possibly matching TRBD1 (5 bases). V was pared by 2 bases and J by 1 base, with 6 bases between. Germline values: CDR1 LGHDT, CDR2 YNNKEL (reference sequence). The CDR3 has 13 amino acids. CDR3 sequence reads: CASSQQGSYEQYF. In DNA form, the CDR3 reads TGTGCCAGCAGCCAACAGGGTTCCTACGAGCAGTACTTC.

The chain employs TRBV11-2 and TRBJ2-5; 12 bases line up with TRBD1. V lost 5 bases and J lost 5; bases outside the gene matches: 6. The CDR3 has 15 amino acids. From germline, CDR1 is SGHAT and CDR2 FQNNGV. CDR3 sequence (DNA): TGTGCCAGCAGCACCGGGACAGGGGGCAGGGAGACCCAGTACTTC. Protein sequence: CASSTGTGGRETQYF.

This clone has a single count. This chain links TRBV27 with TRBJ1-2; D gene uncertain. V lost 1 base and J lost 4, with 7 bases in between. The CDR3 contains 13 residues. Per germline, CDR1 MNHEY and CDR2 SMNVEV (reference sequence). The CDR3 region is CASSLFLGYGYTF. DNA of the CDR3: TGTGCCAGCAGTTTATTTCTAGGCTATGGCTACACCTTC.

The chain links TRBV9 to TRBJ2-7; TRBD1 agrees at 8 bases. The CDR3 runs to 14 residues. J lost 2 bases, V lost 4 bases, and 5 bases had no gene match. Germline CDR1 reads SGDLS; CDR2 reads YYNGEE. The CDR3 DNA reads TGTGCCAGCAGCCGCGGGACAGGCCCCTACGAGCAGTACTTC. Protein product: CASSRGTGPYEQYF.

This clone was seen a few times. The V gene is TRBV19, the J gene TRBJ1-2, with 7 nucleotides matching TRBD1. Trimming at V came to 3 bases and at J to 2 bases, leaving 6 bases not matched to a gene. Germline V gives CDR1 LNHDA, CDR2 SQIVND (reference sequence). This CDR3 is 15 amino acids long. The CDR3 region has the DNA TGTGCCAGTAGTATCGTCGGGACAGCAAACTATGGCTACACCTTC. It codes for CASSIVGTANYGYTF.

The chain links TRBV11-3 to TRBJ2-2; 8 bases agree with TRBD2. Germline CDR1 reads SGHNT; CDR2 reads YENEEA. This CDR3 has 16 amino acids. V was clipped by 5 bases and J by 6 bases; unmatched bases: 11. The DNA of the CDR3 is TGTGCCAGCAGCCCCCGGGTAGCGGGGAGGTCCGGGGAGCTGTTTTTT. This sequence encodes CASSPRVAGRSGELFF. Using reference TRBV11-3 and TRBJ2-2 for the parts outside the CDR3, the full variable domain is EAGVVQSPRYKIIEKKQPVAFWCNPISGHNTLYWYLQNLGQGPELLIRYENEEAVDDSQLPKDRFSAERLKGVDSTLKIQPAELGDSAVYLCASSPRVAGRSGELFFGEGSRLTVL.

The gene calls are TRBV27 and TRBJ1-5; possibly TRBD1 for D (6 bases). From germline, CDR1 is MNHEY and CDR2 SMNVEV (reference sequence). Trimming took off 4 bases at V and 2 bases at J, with 15 bases between the two ends. This CDR3 has 16 residues. In nucleotides, the CDR3 is TGTGCCAGCAGTTCCCTGACAGGACTAGGCAATCAGCCCCAGCATTTT. This translates into CASSSLTGLGNQPQHF.

The chain is built from TRBV7-6 and TRBJ2-2; a weak D match, TRBD2 (5 bases). This CDR3 is built from 16 residues. V was trimmed by 5 bases and J by 0 bases, leaving 13 bases between them. The germline V gene encodes CDR1 SGHVS and CDR2 FNYEAQ. As DNA, the CDR3 is TGTGCCAGCAGCCTCACACCAGCGGCGAACACCGGGGAGCTGTTTTTT. It translates to CASSLTPAANTGELFF. The full variable domain, with the rest looked up from reference TRBV7-6 and TRBJ2-2, is GAGVSQSPRYKVTKRGQDVALRCDPISGHVSLYWYRQALGQGPEFLTYFNYEAQQDKSGLPNDRFSAERPEGSISTLTIQRTEQRDSAMYRCASSLTPAANTGELFFGEGSRLTVL.

The genes are TRBV5-3 and TRBJ2-3, with D maybe TRBD1 (6 bases). TRBV5-3 is sorted into the ORF group, with uncertain function. The ends were cut back, 4 bases at V and 1 base at J, with 10 bases in the middle. This CDR3 has 14 residues. CDR3 sequence reads: CARSTRGRTDTQYF. In DNA, the CDR3 is TGTGCCAGAAGCACCAGGGGACGCACAGATACGCAGTATTTT.

The genes are TRBV27 and TRBJ1-6; D unresolved. CDR3 size: 15 residues. Per the germline V gene, CDR1 is MNHEY and CDR2 is SMNVEV (reference sequence). V dropped 0 bases and J dropped 11 bases, with 14 bases sitting between them. The CDR3 region is CASSLSPGRATPLHF. CDR3 DNA sequence: TGTGCCAGCAGTTTATCGCCAGGTAGGGCGACACCCCTCCACTTT.

The DNA for the CDR3 is TGTGCCAGCAGCCAGGGACAGGGGGGCAGGGGCACTGAAGCTTTCTTT. It translates to CASSQGQGGRGTEAFF. The chain links TRBV3-1 (or the pseudogene TRBV3-2) to TRBJ1-1, with TRBD1 identical over 11 bases. V was pared by 3 bases and J by 4 bases, with 7 bases of the junction left unmatched. This CDR3 has 16 residues. Looked up from germline, CDR1 is LGHDT and CDR2 is YNNKEL (reference sequence).

V gene TRBV4-3 combines with J gene TRBJ1-2; 7 bases map to TRBD1. V lost 3 bases and J lost 6; bases outside the gene matches: 10. The CDR3 is 15 residues long. Germline V lookup: CDR1 LGHNA, CDR2 YSLEER. Here the CDR3 DNA reads TGCGCCAGCAGCCAGAAGACAGGGTATTGGGATGGCTACACCTTC. Translating it yields CASSQKTGYWDGYTF.

In nucleotides, the CDR3 is TGTGCCATAGGGACAGAATTCTACAATGAGCAGTTCTTC. It specifies CAIGTEFYNEQFF. The chain couples TRBV12-3 or TRBV12-4 to TRBJ2-1; TRBD1 agrees at 7 bases. With V trimmed by 10 bases and J by 3 bases, 6 bases remained unmatched. The CDR3 is 13 amino acids.

The chain is built from TRBV7-8 and TRBJ1-3; D gene unclear. The CDR3 is made up of 18 amino acids. V lost 5 bases and J 7 bases, leaving 27 bases between the germline ends. Germline CDR1 is SGHVS and CDR2 is FQNEAQ. CDR3 sequence reads: CASSPSRGHLRLENTIYF. CDR3 coding DNA: TGTGCCAGCAGCCCCTCAAGAGGTCACCTACGCCTAGAGAACACCATATATTTT.

This clone has only a few counts. The chain employs TRBV11-2 and TRBJ1-3, with TRBD1 identical over 7 bases. V lost 5 bases to trimming and J lost 7 bases; unmatched junction nucleotides: 11. The germline gives CDR1 SGHAT, CDR2 FQNNGV. The CDR3 totals 15 residues. CDR3 in DNA: TGTGCCAGCAGCCCAGATGGACAGGAGGCGAACACCATATATTTT. Protein: CASSPDGQEANTIYF.

The chain combines TRBV19 with TRBJ2-7; D ambiguous. The CDR3 spans 12 residues. V lost 5 bases and J 2 bases, leaving 7 bases between the germline ends. Germline assignment: CDR1 LNHDA and CDR2 SQIVND (reference sequence). CDR3 in DNA: TGTGCCAGTAGTTCTGGTCCCTACGAGCAGTACTTC. Amino acid sequence: CASSSGPYEQYF.

This chain connects TRBV5-4 to TRBJ2-3; D tentatively fits TRBD1 or TRBD2 (6 bases each). With 0 bases removed from V and 3 bases from J, the gap between germline ends came to 8 bases. Germline CDR1 SGHNT, CDR2 YYREEE (reference sequence). The CDR3 totals 14 residues. The CDR3: CASSLEGGTDTQYF. Written as DNA, the CDR3 is TGTGCCAGCAGCTTGGAGGGGGGAACAGATACGCAGTATTTT.

This chain links TRBV12-3 or TRBV12-4 with TRBJ1-6, with D unresolved. The CDR3 has 13 residues. The ends were cut back, 8 bases at V and 9 bases at J, with 14 bases in the middle. The CDR3, as DNA: TGTGCCAGCGGAACGGCGGGTACTTCACCCCTCCACTTT. Amino acid sequence: CASGTAGTSPLHF.

The J gene is TRBJ1-5, the V gene TRBV24-1, with 9 bases that match TRBD1. The CDR3 totals 18 residues. Unmatched junction bases numbered 8, after V lost 0 bases and J lost 3 bases. CDR1 KGHDR and CDR2 SFDVKD come from the germline V gene. The CDR3 is CATSDLQEQGAHNQPQHF. The CDR3, as DNA: TGTGCCACCAGTGATTTGCAAGAACAGGGGGCGCACAATCAGCCCCAGCATTTT.